These T cell receptor beta chains were read from a single sample in a study of neoadjuvant anti-PD-1 for oral cavity cancer. Some clones are missing from TCRdb's copy, which holds only in-frame ones; the method was immunoSEQ multiplex PCR. The sample comprises about 42,000 clones, approximately 80% of which are singletons, and 4.8% rests with the top ten. Source: PBMCs, taken after nivolumab (anti-PD-1) treatment. Source of these receptors: a person aged 40 to 85 with oral cavity squamous cell carcinoma. CDR3s include the opening cysteine and the closing phenylalanine or tryptophan. Each record gives: V gene, J gene, D gene, clone size, CDR3 protein. The D gene is left open where the match is weak. Clone size appears in some rows only: once, few, many, or a class for an expanded clone.

TRBV7-8,TRBJ2-1,TRBD2,.,CASSTAPGLAGGPYEQFF
TRBV4-1,TRBJ2-7,TRBD2,.,CASSQGLARVYEQYF
TRBV5-1,TRBJ1-5,TRBD1,medium-sized,CASSLTGDNQPQHF
TRBV7-6,TRBJ1-1,.,once,CASSSGQRSEAFF
TRBV6-1,TRBJ2-7,TRBD2,.,CASSASSGMPYEQYF
TRBV7-9,TRBJ2-1,TRBD1,.,CASSLPDRVYNEQFF
TRBV2,TRBJ2-3,.,.,CASSEADTQYF
TRBV11-2,TRBJ2-3,.,.,CASSLTDTQYF
TRBV27,TRBJ1-1,.,.,CASSLNRGYTEAFF
TRBV19,TRBJ2-2,.,.,CASSGPATGELFF
TRBV6-1,TRBJ2-1,TRBD1,.,CASSETGGSYNEQFF
TRBV27,TRBJ2-1,.,few,CASSSGTYSYNEQFF
TRBV10-3,TRBJ1-5,TRBD1,.,CAIGDRSQPQHF
TRBV4-2,TRBJ1-2,.,.,CASSQDLQGLRPQGGYTF
TRBV5-6,TRBJ2-6,.,few,CASSPFRGGGANVLTF
TRBV6-4,TRBJ1-2,.,.,CASSPRFGEGYTF
TRBV2,TRBJ1-5,TRBD1,.,CASSGTGVQPQHF
TRBV19,TRBJ1-5,.,.,CASSIEDSGQPQHF
TRBV28,TRBJ1-1,.,few,CASSFRGFDANTEAFF
TRBV27,TRBJ1-1,TRBD1,medium-sized,CASSFLGQGVGTEAFF
TRBV10-3,TRBJ2-4,.,.,CAISQKNIQYF
TRBV9,TRBJ1-1,.,.,CASSVDGGKAFF
TRBV27,TRBJ1-6,.,.,CASSPRGSSYNSPLHF
TRBV19,TRBJ1-2,TRBD1,.,CAGSPSGTDYGYTF
TRBV15,TRBJ2-5,.,few,CATSRADKTQYF
TRBV28,TRBJ2-7,.,.,CASSSAGVPAYEQYF
TRBV7-2,TRBJ2-3,.,.,CASSSGLSLTDTQYF
TRBV27,TRBJ1-1,.,few,CASSLIEGVSFTEAFF
TRBV5-5,TRBJ2-7,.,.,CASSKSSGTTSSYEQYF
TRBV4-1,TRBJ1-2,TRBD1,.,CASSQQETGGLGYTF
TRBV6-1,TRBJ1-2,.,.,CATYRGARNYGYTF
TRBV5-1,TRBJ1-1,.,.,CASSFRRENEAFF
TRBV7-6,TRBJ2-1,TRBD2,.,CASSPTTSGGLGVMQFF
TRBV21-1,TRBJ1-5,.,.,CASGPSRAGFNQPQHF
TRBV7-9,TRBJ1-1,.,.,CASSLQGRNTEAFF
TRBV7-8,TRBJ2-1,TRBD1,.,CASSPQGVLNNEQFF
TRBV5-6,TRBJ1-2,TRBD1,once,CASRRDRVPYGYTF
TRBV7-9,TRBJ1-6,TRBD1,.,CASSPRTGENSPLHF
TRBV19,TRBJ1-5,.,few,CASIEGNSNQPQHF